This T cell receptor beta chain derives from a study of blood T cell repertoires in COVID-19 (dated by TCRdb to the early 2020s). General notes on the study: The collaborator samples originated in the United States, Italy and Spain and spanned the acute and convalescent phases of COVID-19. The samples were drawn from the first 160 participants of the ongoing ImmuneRACE study and from more than 1,000 subjects provided by 6 global collaborators. The prospective study material was composed of cDNA or gDNA derived from T cells, B-cell-depleted T cells, or PBMCs. A freely available public database, intended as a resource for researchers studying the immune response to SARS-CoV-2, is where the repertoires were released. The sample metadata nearly always contained a de-identified subject ID, COVID-19 status, age in years and sex. Deeply sampled blood TCRbeta repertoires from subjects exposed to, actively infected with, or recovered from COVID-19 were included in the dataset. Where available, HLA class I and class II types were taken from metadata supplied by the sample provider and were not determined by assay-based typing. The research as a whole found: The quantity of clinical and demographic metadata differed by source and by participant and was supplied without curation.

The immunoSEQ Assay, a bias-controlled multiplex PCR, was used to amplify TCRbeta CDR3 regions from genomic DNA. The authors' pipeline ran thus. Within the assay, amplification of reference gene primers was used to estimate how many nucleated cells each sample contained. To quantify the absolute abundance of each unique TCRbeta CDR3 rearrangement, sequence reads were collapsed and filtered. For each sample, productive Simpson clonality was calculated as the square root of Simpson's diversity index across productive rearrangements. The clones in this table, taken by TCRdb from immuneACCESS, are in-frame only. Not every clone is retained; where verified, under half of the shortfall comes from an unresolved V gene, and the cause of the rest is unknown. The V and J calls and the clone size are those of that table, but D and trimming were determined from the DNA. The table for this sample lists under 300,000 clones; less than 85% of them were counted only once. 4.5% to 6% of the sample is taken by the ten largest.

For CDR1 and CDR2, the germline V gene (reference sequence) lists LNHDA and SQIVND. From the cysteine through the phenylalanine, the CDR3 covers 16 amino acids. The retained sequence is limited to the CDR3, 48 bases, with the frame set at the first base. V is trimmed back by 5 bases and J by 6 bases, and the junction contains 15 bases that no gene match accounts for. A note on this clone: Its antigen is still unknown. The input lacks base qualities; no much larger clone sits a single base away.

The collaborating institutions used their own protocols to collect whole blood in K2EDTA tubes. For TCRbeta analysis, collaborators shipped samples as frozen whole blood, isolated PBMCs, or DNA extracted from either of those sample types. Rearrangement joined TRBV19 to TRBJ2-7; the central 8 bases match TRBD1. This receptor was taken from a woman over 75 with active or convalescent COVID-19. The sample consisted of peripheral blood. The CDR3 amino acid sequence is: CASSGRLGQGFGEQYF. The DNA is as follows: TGTGCCAGTAGTGGTCGTCTTGGACAGGGTTTCGGCGAGCAGTACTTC.